This T cell receptor beta chain derives from a study of early T cells in non-severe SARS-CoV-2 infection. The wider study: Chains were not paired, and sequencing was done on bulk RNA from unsorted whole blood.

Unique molecular identifiers were attached to individual cDNA molecules. TCRdb ran MiXCR on the 5' RACE reads and lists one entry per CDR3 protein. The sample comprises 86,000 or so distinct CDR3 sequences, roughly 5.7% of which are singletons, and roughly 7.8% rests with the top ten. The sample holds many counts of this clonotype. V lost 4 bases and J lost 0, with 6 bases in between. This CDR3 is built from 14 residues. CDR1 is SGHTA, CDR2 FQGNSA, per germline. This TCR was sampled from an adult who was a healthcare worker with PCR-confirmed SARS-CoV-2 infection or an uninfected control (not recorded which). Input material: whole blood. This chain links TRBV7-2 with TRBJ1-4; D unclear. The CDR3 is CASSWTATNEKLFF. CDR3 bases: TGTGCCAGCAGCTGGACGGCAACTAATGAAAAACTGTTTTTT.